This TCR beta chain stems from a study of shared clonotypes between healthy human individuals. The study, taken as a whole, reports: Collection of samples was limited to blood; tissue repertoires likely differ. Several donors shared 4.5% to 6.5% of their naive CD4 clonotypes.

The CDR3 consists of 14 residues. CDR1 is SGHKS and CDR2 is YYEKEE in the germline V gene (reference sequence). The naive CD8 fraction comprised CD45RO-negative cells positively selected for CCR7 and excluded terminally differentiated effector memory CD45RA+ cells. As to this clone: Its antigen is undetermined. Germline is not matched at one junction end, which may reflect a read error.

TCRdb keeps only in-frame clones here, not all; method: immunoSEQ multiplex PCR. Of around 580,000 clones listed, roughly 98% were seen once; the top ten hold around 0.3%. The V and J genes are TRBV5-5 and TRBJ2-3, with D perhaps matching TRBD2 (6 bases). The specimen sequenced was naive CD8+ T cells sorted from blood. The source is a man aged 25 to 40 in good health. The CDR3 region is CASSLDLGGLRDGF. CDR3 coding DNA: TGTGCCAGCAGCTTGGATCTTGGGGGGTTGCGGGACGGGTTT.